This T cell receptor beta chain originates from a study of post-analysis software for immune sequencing data. Turning to the study itself: Relapsing-remitting, secondary progressive and progressive-relapsing forms of multiple sclerosis all featured among disease courses.

Overall study results and limits: People with multiple sclerosis had a significantly lower normalized Chao1 diversity than controls did. The five TRBV segments detected at higher frequency in patients than in controls included TRBV5-6, TRBV5-1 and TRBV20-1.

The TCR beta cDNA libraries contained unique molecular identifiers. Input populations of 1 to 10 million T cells gave rise to around 500,000 cDNA molecules. TCRdb reprocessed the PCR reads via MiXCR and lists one record per CDR3 protein. This sample has some 690,000 distinct CDR3 sequences, with 55% to 60% found just once. Germline CDR1 reads SGHRS; CDR2 reads YFSETQ. This CDR3 is built from 15 residues. Trimming stripped 5 bases from V and 0 bases from J, with 13 bases between. This clonotype was detected only a few times. As yet, its antigen is unknown. Material for sequencing was blood. This receptor was taken from a girl aged 2 to 9 with multiple sclerosis. The chain carries TRBV5-1 and TRBJ2-3; D perhaps matches TRBD2 (7 bases). CDR3 loop: CASRQSGTSTDTQYF. CDR3 sequence (DNA): TGCGCCAGCAGGCAAAGCGGGACAAGCACAGATACGCAGTATTTT.